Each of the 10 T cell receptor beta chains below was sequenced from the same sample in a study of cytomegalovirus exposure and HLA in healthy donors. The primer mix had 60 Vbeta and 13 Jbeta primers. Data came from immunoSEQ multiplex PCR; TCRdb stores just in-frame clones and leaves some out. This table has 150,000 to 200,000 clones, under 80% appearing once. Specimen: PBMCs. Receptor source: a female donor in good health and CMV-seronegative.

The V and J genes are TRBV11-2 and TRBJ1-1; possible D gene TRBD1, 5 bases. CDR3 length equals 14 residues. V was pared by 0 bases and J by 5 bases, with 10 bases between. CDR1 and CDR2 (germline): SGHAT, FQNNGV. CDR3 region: CASSLEQGVTEAFF. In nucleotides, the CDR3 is TGTGCCAGCAGCTTAGAGCAGGGTGTGACTGAAGCTTTCTTT.

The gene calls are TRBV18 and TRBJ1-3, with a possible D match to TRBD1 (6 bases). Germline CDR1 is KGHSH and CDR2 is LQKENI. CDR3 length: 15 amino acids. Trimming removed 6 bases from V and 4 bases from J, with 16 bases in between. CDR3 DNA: TGTGCCAGCTCCCTTACAGGGAAGAGCGGAAACACCATATATTTT. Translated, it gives CASSLTGKSGNTIYF.

As DNA, the CDR3 is TGTGCCAGTAGTATAGATCGAGGCCCCCCTAATCAGCCCCAGCATTTT. It encodes CASSIDRGPPNQPQHF. The V and J genes are TRBV19 and TRBJ1-5; no definite D call. Trimming took 0 bases from V and 4 from J, leaving 13 bases between them. Germline lookup yields CDR1 LNHDA and CDR2 SQIVND (reference sequence). The CDR3 sequence is 16 residues long.

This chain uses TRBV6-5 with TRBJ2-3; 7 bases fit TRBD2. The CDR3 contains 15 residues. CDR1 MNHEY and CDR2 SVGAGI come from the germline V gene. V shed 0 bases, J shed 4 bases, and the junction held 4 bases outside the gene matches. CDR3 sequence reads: CASSYSLRGADTQYF. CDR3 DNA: TGTGCCAGCAGTTACTCCCTACGGGGGGCAGATACGCAGTATTTT.

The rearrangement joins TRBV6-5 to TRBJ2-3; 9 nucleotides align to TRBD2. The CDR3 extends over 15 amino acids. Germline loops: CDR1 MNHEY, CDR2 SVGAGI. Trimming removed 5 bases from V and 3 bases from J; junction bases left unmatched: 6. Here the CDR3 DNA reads TGTGCCAGCAGTCCCCTCGCGGGAGGGACAGATACGCAGTATTTT. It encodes CASSPLAGGTDTQYF.

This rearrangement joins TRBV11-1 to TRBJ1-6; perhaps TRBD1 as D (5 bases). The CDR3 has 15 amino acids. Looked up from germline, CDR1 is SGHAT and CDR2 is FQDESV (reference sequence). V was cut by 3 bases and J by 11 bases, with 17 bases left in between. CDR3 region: CASSLRDGILTPLHF. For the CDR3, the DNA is TGTGCCAGCAGCTTGCGGGACGGAATCCTTACACCCCTCCACTTT.

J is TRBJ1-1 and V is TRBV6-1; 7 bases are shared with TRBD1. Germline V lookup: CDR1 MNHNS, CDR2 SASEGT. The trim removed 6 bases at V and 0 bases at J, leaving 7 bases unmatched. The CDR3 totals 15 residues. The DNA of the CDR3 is TGTGCCAGCAGCTTACAGGGGCCCATGAACACTGAAGCTTTCTTT. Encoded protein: CASSLQGPMNTEAFF.

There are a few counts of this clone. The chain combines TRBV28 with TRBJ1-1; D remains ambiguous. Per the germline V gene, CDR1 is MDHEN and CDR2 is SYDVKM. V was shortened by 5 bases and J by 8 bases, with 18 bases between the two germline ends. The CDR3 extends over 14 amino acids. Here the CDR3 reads CASSPLGSGREAFF. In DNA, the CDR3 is TGTGCCAGCAGTCCCCTGGGTTCGGGAAGAGAAGCTTTCTTT.

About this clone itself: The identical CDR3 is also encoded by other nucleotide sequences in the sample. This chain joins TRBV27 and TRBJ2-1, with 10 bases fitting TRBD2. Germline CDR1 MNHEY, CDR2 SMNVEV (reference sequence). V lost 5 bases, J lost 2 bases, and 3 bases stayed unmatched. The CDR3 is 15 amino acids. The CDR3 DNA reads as TGTGCCAGCAGTCTTAGCGGGGGGACCTACAATGAGCAGTTCTTC. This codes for CASSLSGGTYNEQFF.

CDR3 in amino acids: CASSPPSMHEQFF. CDR3 DNA: TGTGCCAGCAGCCCGCCTAGCATGCATGAGCAGTTCTTC. V is TRBV7-3 and J is TRBJ2-1, with D perhaps matching TRBD2 (5 bases). The CDR3 contains 13 residues. V was pared by 5 bases and J by 8 bases, with 13 bases between. Germline CDR1 SGHTA, CDR2 FQGTGA.